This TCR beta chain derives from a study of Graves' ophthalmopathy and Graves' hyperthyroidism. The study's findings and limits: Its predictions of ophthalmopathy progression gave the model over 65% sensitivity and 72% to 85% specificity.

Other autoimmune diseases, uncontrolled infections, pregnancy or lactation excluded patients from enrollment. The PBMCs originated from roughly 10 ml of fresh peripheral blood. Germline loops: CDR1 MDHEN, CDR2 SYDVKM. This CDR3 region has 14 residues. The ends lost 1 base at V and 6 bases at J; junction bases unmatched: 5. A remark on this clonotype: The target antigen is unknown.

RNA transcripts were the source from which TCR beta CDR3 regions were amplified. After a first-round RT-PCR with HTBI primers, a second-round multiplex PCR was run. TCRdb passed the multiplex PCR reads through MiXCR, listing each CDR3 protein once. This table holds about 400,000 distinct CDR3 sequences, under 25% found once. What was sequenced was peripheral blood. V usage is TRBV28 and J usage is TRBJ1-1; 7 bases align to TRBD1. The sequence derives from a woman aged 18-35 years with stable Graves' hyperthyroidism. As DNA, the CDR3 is TGTGCCAGCAGTTTATTTTACCAGGGGGCTGAAGCTTTCTTT. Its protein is CASSLFYQGAEAFF.